This entry lists 23 T cell receptor beta chains sequenced from one sample in a study of blood T cell repertoires in COVID-19. Sequenced by immunoSEQ multiplex PCR; TCRdb stores in-frame clones only, minus some. The sample lists roughly 83,000 clones, around 87% seen once, with about 8% in the top ten. Sequencing used peripheral blood. All receptors come from an elderly man with active or convalescent COVID-19.

The chain combines TRBV10-3 with TRBJ2-1, with 10 bases that match TRBD1. Germline trimming cut 8 bases from V and 5 bases from J; bases unmatched to any gene: 6. The CDR3 extends over 14 amino acids. CDR1 is ENHRY and CDR2 is SYGVKD in the germline V gene. CDR3 in amino acids: CAIRSDRGNNEQFF. The DNA of the CDR3 is TGTGCCATCCGTTCGGACAGGGGGAACAATGAGCAGTTCTTC.

V is TRBV24-1 and J is TRBJ2-1, with 7 positions matching TRBD1. V shed 9 bases, J shed 10 bases, and the junction held 14 bases outside the gene matches. This CDR3 comprises 14 residues. Germline V lookup: CDR1 KGHDR, CDR2 SFDVKD. The CDR3 sequence is CATSDRQISGEQFF. CDR3 sequence (DNA): TGTGCCACCTCGGACAGGCAAATTAGTGGCGAGCAGTTCTTC.

This sequence joins TRBV18 and TRBJ2-1; possible D gene TRBD2, 5 bases. This CDR3 contains 15 residues. Germline V gene data show CDR1 as KGHSH and CDR2 as LQKENI. Trimming shortened V by 0 bases and J by 5 bases, and 11 bases separated the two germline ends. The CDR3 coding sequence is TGTGCCAGCTCACCACCGCTGGCGAGGGACAATGAGCAGTTCTTC. Protein: CASSPPLARDNEQFF.

The V call is TRBV27, the J call TRBJ1-5; the D gene is possibly TRBD1 (5 bases). Per the germline V gene, CDR1 is MNHEY and CDR2 is SMNVEV (reference sequence). The CDR3 has 14 residues. Trimming removed 2 bases at V and 4 bases at J, with 9 bases between. CDR3 sequence reads: CASSLQGGNQPQHF. DNA for the CDR3: TGTGCCAGCAGTTTACAGGGCGGTAATCAGCCCCAGCATTTT.

This clone was seen a handful of times. The chain is built from TRBV19 and TRBJ1-6; D unresolved. Germline CDR1 reads LNHDA; CDR2 reads SQIVND (reference sequence). CDR3 size: 17 residues. Trimming removed 6 bases from V and 0 bases from J, with 15 bases in between. CDR3: CASSTTRSSSYNSPLHF. CDR3 coding DNA: TGTGCCAGTAGCACTACCAGATCGAGCTCCTATAATTCACCCCTCCACTTT.

V and J are TRBV6-6 and TRBJ2-1; the match to TRBD2 covers 12 bases. V lost 8 bases, J lost 10 bases, and 9 bases stayed unmatched. Germline V lookup: CDR1 MNHNY, CDR2 SVGAGI (reference sequence). The CDR3 length is 14 residues. The CDR3 here is CASALAGGAQEQFF. In nucleotides, the CDR3 is TGTGCCAGCGCCCTAGCGGGGGGGGCGCAGGAGCAGTTCTTC.

The J gene is TRBJ2-1, the V gene TRBV5-1; 13 bases fit TRBD2. The ends lost 4 bases at V and 0 bases at J; junction bases unmatched: 7. The CDR3 runs to 18 residues. Germline CDR1 reads SGHRS; CDR2 reads YFSETQ. The CDR3 loop is CASSLGTSGVSSYNEQFF. The CDR3 nucleotides read TGCGCCAGCAGCCTCGGGACTAGCGGGGTGAGCTCCTACAATGAGCAGTTCTTC.

CDR3 DNA sequence: TGTGCCAGCCGCAGGGGTAGGGGCCAAGAGACCCAGTACTTC. Protein sequence: CASRRGRGQETQYF. The V gene is TRBV7-8, the J gene TRBJ2-5, with D possibly being TRBD1 (6 bases). The CDR3 length is 14 residues. The germline V gene has CDR1 SGHVS and CDR2 FQNEAQ. With 8 bases removed from V and 1 base from J, the gap between germline ends came to 14 bases.

The rearrangement links TRBV9 to TRBJ2-1, with 7 bases aligning to TRBD2. Germline CDR1 and CDR2: SGDLS and YYNGEE. V shed 5 bases, J shed 4 bases, and the junction held 9 bases outside the gene matches. The CDR3 spans 15 residues. CDR3 sequence: CASSETSERYNEQFF. DNA for the CDR3: TGTGCCAGCAGTGAAACTAGCGAGAGATACAATGAGCAGTTCTTC. Based on the CDR3 plus reference TRBV9 and TRBJ2-1, the full variable domain is DSGVTQTPKHLITATGQRVTLRCSPRSGDLSVYWYQQSLDQGLQFLIQYYNGEERAKGNILERFSAQQFPDLHSELNLSSLELGDSALYFCASSETSERYNEQFFGPGTRLTVL.

This clone appeared once. The chain joins TRBV5-1 to TRBJ2-5, with D possibly matching TRBD1 (5 bases). The ends were cut back, 0 bases at V and 5 bases at J, with 14 bases in the middle. The germline CDR1 and CDR2 sequences are SGHRS and YFSETQ. This CDR3 has 15 residues. CDR3 loop: CASSLVQGMGETQYF. CDR3 nucleotide sequence: TGCGCCAGCAGCTTGGTGCAGGGCATGGGCGAGACCCAGTACTTC.

This clone was recorded only once. J is TRBJ2-3 and V is TRBV6-6; D not resolved. V was pared by 8 bases and J by 6 bases, with 9 bases between. This CDR3 is 11 amino acids long. CDR1 is MNHNY and CDR2 is SVGAGI in the germline V gene (reference sequence). As DNA, the CDR3 is TGTGCCAGCTTCCTCAGGGATACGCAGTATTTT. The encoded protein is CASFLRDTQYF.

This sequence joins TRBV5-1 and TRBJ2-1, with a weak D call TRBD2 (5 bases). Trimming left V 4 bases short and J 8 bases short, with 19 bases between. Germline V gene sequence: CDR1 SGHRS, CDR2 YFSETQ. The length of the CDR3 is 15 residues. CDR3: CASSAAGTSLDEQFF. The CDR3 nucleotides read TGCGCCAGCAGCGCCGCAGGCACTAGTCTGGATGAGCAGTTCTTC.

The V call is TRBV4-1, the J call TRBJ1-1; TRBD1 is a possible D gene (5 bases). Deletions cut 4 bases from V and 2 bases from J, with 14 bases between. The CDR3 contains 15 residues. CDR1 MGHRA and CDR2 YSYEKL come from the germline V gene. This CDR3 is CASSLSTRDNTEAFF. CDR3 DNA: TGCGCCAGCAGCCTATCAACCAGGGATAACACTGAAGCTTTCTTT.

The chain links TRBV5-1 to TRBJ2-1; D possibly corresponds to TRBD1 (5 bases). V lost 0 bases to trimming and J lost 2 bases, with 6 bases between them. Germline CDR1 SGHRS, CDR2 YFSETQ. The CDR3 contains 14 residues. This chain's CDR3 is CASSLGQTYNEQFF. The CDR3 DNA is TGCGCCAGCAGCTTGGGACAGACCTACAATGAGCAGTTCTTC.

The rearrangement joins TRBV18 to TRBJ2-6, with D tentatively TRBD1 (5 bases). Per the germline V gene, CDR1 is KGHSH and CDR2 is LQKENI. CDR3 length: 16 residues. V was pared by 2 bases and J by 0 bases, with 8 bases between. The CDR3 here is CASSPSRGSGANVLTF. Here the CDR3 DNA reads TGTGCCAGCTCACCATCTAGGGGCTCTGGGGCCAACGTCCTGACTTTC.

The rearrangement uses TRBV15 and TRBJ2-1; TRBD1 might be the D (5 bases). The CDR3 consists of 15 residues. CDR1 LNHNV and CDR2 YYDKDF come from the germline V gene (reference sequence). V was clipped by 0 bases and J by 4 bases, with 10 bases between them. CDR3: CATSRDKDIYNEQFF. CDR3 bases: TGTGCCACCAGCAGAGATAAGGACATTTACAATGAGCAGTTCTTC.

This sequence joins TRBV19 and TRBJ2-3; 7 nucleotides agree with TRBD2. Germline assignment: CDR1 LNHDA and CDR2 SQIVND (reference sequence). The V segment lost 7 bases and the J segment 4 bases; nucleotides outside the gene matches: 8. The CDR3 length is 14 residues. For the CDR3, the DNA is TGTGCCAGTAAGCGCCGGGGGGACGCAGATACGCAGTATTTT. Protein: CASKRRGDADTQYF.

The V call is TRBV9, the J call TRBJ2-7, with D maybe TRBD2 (5 bases). V gave up 3 bases and J gave up 0 bases, with 22 bases separating them. Germline-derived CDR1 and CDR2 are SGDLS and YYNGEE. The CDR3 loop spans 18 amino acids. The CDR3 spells CASSGRERQDGSSYEQYV. The CDR3 region has the DNA TGTGCCAGCAGCGGTAGGGAGAGGCAGGACGGAAGCTCCTACGAGCAGTACGTC.

This rearrangement joins TRBV5-1 to TRBJ1-2; 11 bases are shared with TRBD1. The trim removed 1 base at V and 7 bases at J, leaving 3 bases unmatched. From germline, CDR1 is SGHRS and CDR2 YFSETQ. This CDR3 contains 14 residues. The DNA of the CDR3 is TGCGCCAGCAGCTTGAGCGGACAGGGGGCTGGCTACACCTTC. It yields the protein CASSLSGQGAGYTF.

The chain carries TRBV5-4 and TRBJ1-2; TRBD1 might be the D (5 bases). Trimming took off 9 bases at V and 2 bases at J, with 14 bases between the two ends. CDR1 and CDR2 from the germline V gene are SGHNT and YYREEE (reference sequence). The CDR3 loop spans 13 amino acids. The CDR3 sequence is CATWTPPNYGYTF. CDR3 coding DNA: TGTGCCACCTGGACACCACCAAACTATGGCTACACCTTC.

This clone was seen only once. The chain is built from TRBV21-1 and TRBJ2-7; the D call in the table, TRBD1, was not verified against the DNA. TRBV21-1 is noted as a pseudogene. This CDR3 has 14 amino acids. CDR3 amino acids: CASSLAPISYEQYV. DNA of the CDR3: TGTGCCAGCAGTTTGGCCCCGATTTCCTACGAGCAGTACGTC.

The V call is TRBV19, the J call TRBJ1-1; TRBD1 agrees at 8 bases. CDR3 size: 15 residues. Per germline, CDR1 LNHDA and CDR2 SQIVND (reference sequence). The junction had 14 bases not matched to a gene; V was cut back by 6 bases and J by 8 bases. CDR3 residues: CASRLAGRGHLEAFF. The CDR3 DNA is TGTGCCAGTAGATTAGCGGGCAGGGGGCATCTCGAAGCTTTCTTT.

V gene TRBV5-1 combines with J gene TRBJ2-5; 13 bases map to TRBD2. J lost 7 bases, V lost 4 bases, and 7 bases had no gene match. The CDR3 is made up of 15 amino acids. Germline CDR1 is SGHRS and CDR2 is YFSETQ. This chain's CDR3 is CASSQGTSGVGTQYF. The CDR3 region has the DNA TGCGCCAGCAGCCAAGGGACTAGCGGGGTTGGGACCCAGTACTTC. Full variable domain (remainder filled in from reference TRBV5-1 and TRBJ2-5): KAGVTQTPRYLIKTRGQQVTLSCSPISGHRSVSWYQQTPGQGLQFLFEYFSETQRNKGNFPGRFSGRQFSNSRSEMNVSTLELGDSALYLCASSQGTSGVGTQYFGPGTRLLVL.